This T cell receptor (beta chain) was profiled in a study of metastatic and nonmetastatic thyroid tumors. Turning to the study itself: Across blood and tumor or nodule tissue, repertoires from malignant and benign thyroid patients were compared with one another. General study findings and limits: It was reported that TCR beta diversity was significantly higher in malignant thyroid tumors than benign nodules, in blood and tumor.

All patients were untreated before thyroid surgery. Trimming took 8 bases from V and 14 from J; bases not matched to a gene: 11. From germline, CDR1 is KGHSH and CDR2 LQKENI. The CDR3 has 14 amino acids. This clone was recorded at least ten times. Its antigen is unidentified. Original data processing: Variation in CDR3 across clinicopathological groups served as the basis for constructing a distant-metastasis classifier in papillary thyroid cancer. TCRdb used MiXCR to call clones anew from the PCR reads. TCRdb assigned the V and J calls; the authors' analysis was not used. The sample lists some 26,000 clones, approximately 22% occurring once.

The receptor comes from a female donor with papillary thyroid cancer or a benign thyroid nodule (not recorded which). Some clones in this sample may be carry-over from other donors' samples. Specimen: adjacent normal tissue. The V gene is TRBV18, the J gene TRBJ2-1; TRBD2 aligns across 14 bases. CDR3 in DNA: TGTGCCAGCCTTCAGGGACTAGCGGGAGTCTGGGAGTTCTTC. Its translation: CASLQGLAGVWEFF.